This T cell receptor (beta chain) was observed in a study of blood T cell repertoires in COVID-19. Looking at the study overall: COVID-19 samples collected from the United States, Italy and Spain covered acute and convalescent phases. PBMCs, B-cell-depleted T cells, or T cells provided the cDNA or gDNA that made up the material.

The germline CDR1 and CDR2 sequences are SEHNR and FQNEAQ (reference sequence). The CDR3 spans 13 residues. V dropped 2 bases and J dropped 3 bases, with 7 bases sitting between them. This table comes from immunoSEQ multiplex PCR, and its TCRdb copy is limited to in-frame clones, with some not included. Among about 190,000 clones listed, roughly 88% were seen once. Material for sequencing was peripheral blood. This clonotype originated in a woman aged 40 to 50 who had recovered from COVID-19. The chain uses TRBV7-9 and TRBJ2-5; maybe TRBD1 (5 bases). CDR3 nucleotide sequence: TGTGCCAGCAGCTTAAAAGGGGAAGAGACCCAGTACTTC. Its protein product is CASSLKGEETQYF.